The clone carrying this T cell receptor beta chain has only a few counts. Its antigen is as yet unknown. Germline CDR1 reads SGHTA; CDR2 reads FQGNSA. The CDR3 consists of 14 residues. The germline V and J ends were trimmed by 5 bases and 6 bases, with 17 bases remaining between them. The study separated CD4+ cells into CD45RA+ naive and CD45RA-negative memory subsets. This sample is drawn from a study of shared clonotypes between healthy human individuals. How the authors handled the data: ImmunoSEQ only sent back junction sequences with no quality scores, so filtering was done differently. Assay used: immunoSEQ multiplex PCR; TCRdb lists only in-frame clones, some missing. The D gene and trimming were derived from the DNA, and the V and J assignments and clone size from that table. The sample yields almost 750,000 clones, about two thirds seen once. Study observations and caveats: Of the naive CD4 clonotypes, about 5% were shared across a few donors. Estimated richness values were generally larger in naive subsets than in memory subsets.

The sequence came from a woman younger than 45 in good health. The V call is TRBV7-2, the J call TRBJ2-7; weak D call: TRBD2 (6 bases). The sample consisted of memory CD4+ T cells sorted from blood. The sample's subset: CD45RA-negative fraction. In nucleotides, the CDR3 is TGTGCCAGCAGCATACCCGGGGGAGCTCCCGAGCAGTACTTC. Protein product: CASSIPGGAPEQYF.